This T cell receptor beta chain was sequenced during a study of regulatory T cells in long-lasting Graves disease. Study-wide findings and caveats: Tissue studied was limited to peripheral blood, excluding thyroid tissue.

The time point here: newly diagnosed GD, antithyroid drugs for less than 3 months. From PBMCs, RNA was extracted and then used to make the TCR library. Per American Thyroid Association guidelines, Graves' disease was diagnosed. Germline loops: CDR1 KGHDR, CDR2 SFDVKD. This CDR3 region has 16 residues. V lost 3 bases and J 11 bases, leaving 22 bases between the germline ends. Construction of TCR beta libraries relied on iRepertoire HTBI primers and on Arm-PCR targeting CDR3 regions. TCRdb fed the multiplex PCR reads into MiXCR, producing one record per CDR3 protein. The table shows 550,000 or so distinct CDR3 sequences, with around 12% occurring only once. About this clonotype: What it recognizes is unknown. A much bigger clone sits one base away, suggesting this may be a read error.

In addition, the sample was reused for a study of T cells in Graves' hyperthyroidism and ophthalmopathy. As that report states: Reasons for excluding patients were uncontrolled infection, other autoimmune disease, pregnancy or lactation. Clonotypes that were expanded in thyroid above 0.001 mostly appeared in blood too.

This rearrangement joins TRBV24-1 to TRBJ2-1; D assignment may be TRBD1 or TRBD2 (5 bases each). The sequences come from peripheral blood mononuclear cells (PBMCs), collected at new diagnosis, from a patient treated with antithyroid drugs. The sequence derives from a woman aged 30 to 39 with Graves disease. CDR3: CATSDTGRGAQWKQFF. The CDR3 nucleotides read TGTGCCACCAGTGATACAGGTAGGGGAGCACAATGGAAGCAGTTCTTC.